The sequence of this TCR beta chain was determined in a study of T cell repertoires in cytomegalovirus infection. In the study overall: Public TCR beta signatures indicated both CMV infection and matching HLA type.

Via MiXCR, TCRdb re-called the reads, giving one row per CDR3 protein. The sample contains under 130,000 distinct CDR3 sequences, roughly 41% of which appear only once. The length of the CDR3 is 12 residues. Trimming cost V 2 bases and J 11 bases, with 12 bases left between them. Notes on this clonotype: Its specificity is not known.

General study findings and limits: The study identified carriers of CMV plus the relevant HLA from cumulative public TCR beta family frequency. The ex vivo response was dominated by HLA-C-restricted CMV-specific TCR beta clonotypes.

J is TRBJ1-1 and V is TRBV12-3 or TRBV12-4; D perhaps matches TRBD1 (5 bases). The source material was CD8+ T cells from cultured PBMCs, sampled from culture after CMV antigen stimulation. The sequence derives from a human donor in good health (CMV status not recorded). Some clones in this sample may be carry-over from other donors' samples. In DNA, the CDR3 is TGTGCCAGCAGTTTAATGGGGCAAGGGGCTTTCTTT. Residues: CASSLMGQGAFF.